This passage covers 30 T cell receptor beta chains from one sample sequenced in a study of post-analysis software for immune sequencing data (dated by TCRdb to 2013 to 2016). Their antigens are not known. The library was obtained by PCR. For sequencing, an Illumina HiSeq 2500 was employed. Unique molecular identifiers were incorporated into TCR beta cDNA libraries to reduce PCR and sequencing biases. The public sequencing data were trimmed at Q25 with fastp and processed into clonotypes with MiXCR by TCRdb, which kept only in-frame beta chains. CDR3 protein duplicates are merged, each entry listing the most common genes and DNA. The sample contains some 260,000 distinct CDR3 sequences, about 38% of them found a single time. 4% to 6% of the sample belongs to the ten largest clones. Points the paper makes about the study in general: A few TRBV segments, including TRBV5-6, TRBV5-1 and TRBV20-1, were significantly more frequent in patients than controls.

Sequencing input: blood. Source of these receptors: a girl aged 5-17 years with multiple sclerosis.

As for this clonotype: This may be a read error: a much more frequent sequence differs by one nucleotide. The genes are TRBV7-6 and TRBJ1-2; weak D call: TRBD1 (5 bases). CDR3 length: 15 amino acids. V gave up 5 bases and J gave up 10 bases, with 23 bases separating them. Germline CDR1 SGHVS, CDR2 FNYEAQ. The DNA for the CDR3 is TGTGCCAGCAGCCCCCGGGGAGGGGTCGTAGGGGACTACACCTTC. It codes for CASSPRGGVVGDYTF.

To note about this clonotype: A much larger clonotype is one base distant, so this may be a read error. V gene TRBV29-1 combines with J gene TRBJ1-1; the D gene is possibly TRBD1 (5 bases). The CDR3 is 15 amino acids. Germline V lookup: CDR1 SQVTM, CDR2 ANQGSEA. Trimming left V 3 bases short and J 4 bases short, with 18 bases between. Here the CDR3 reads CSVDRWMGVSTEAFF. Written as DNA, the CDR3 is TGCAGCGTTGACCGGTGGATGGGGGTGAGCACTGAAGCTTTCTTT.

This clonotype was seen repeatedly, ten times or more. The chain uses TRBV20-1 and TRBJ1-2; no reliable D call. V lost 4 bases and J 2 bases, leaving 14 bases between the germline ends. Per the germline V gene, CDR1 is DFQATT and CDR2 is SNEGSKA (reference sequence). There are 14 residues in the CDR3. DNA of the CDR3: TGCAGTGCTACGTTGTCCCCAGAGAACTATGGCTACACCTTC. Protein sequence: CSATLSPENYGYTF.

There are many counts of this clonotype. The chain has TRBV20-1 and TRBJ2-1; 9 bases are a match to TRBD2. The length of the CDR3 is 14 residues. V lost 5 bases and J lost 4; bases outside the gene matches: 6. CDR1 is DFQATT, CDR2 SNEGSKA, per germline (reference sequence). CDR3 in DNA: TGCAGTGCTCGCCGGCTAGCGGGGTACAATGAGCAGTTCTTC. This translates into CSARRLAGYNEQFF.

In this sample, this clonotype turned up a few times. The chain joins TRBV4-1 to TRBJ1-3; 11 nucleotides match TRBD1. The CDR3 is 19 amino acids. V lost 3 bases and J lost 1; bases outside the gene matches: 11. Looked up from germline, CDR1 is MGHRA and CDR2 is YSYEKL. The CDR3 bases are TGCGCCAGCAGCCAGGATTCGCTTGGGACAGGGGGTTCTGGAAACACCATATATTTT. As protein: CASSQDSLGTGGSGNTIYF.

On this clonotype itself: A junction boundary mismatches the germline segment, possibly from a read error. CDR3 loop: CVSRGGTNEQFF. The CDR3 DNA reads TGCGTCAGCAGAGGGGGGACCAATGAGCAGTTCTTC. The genes are TRBV5-1 and TRBJ2-1; TRBD1 or TRBD2 may be the D gene (6 bases each). Looked up from germline, CDR1 is SGHRS and CDR2 is YFSETQ. The length of the CDR3 is 12 residues.

This clonotype was counted ten times or more. The rearrangement uses TRBV20-1 and TRBJ1-1; D uncertain. The CDR3 consists of 17 residues. With 1 base removed from V and 3 bases from J, the gap between germline ends came to 21 bases. In germline, CDR1 is DFQATT, CDR2 SNEGSKA (reference sequence). The CDR3 coding sequence is TGCAGTGCTAGAGGGCTCTGGGGTGGACGGCCAGACACTGAAGCTTTCTTT. It is translated as CSARGLWGGRPDTEAFF.

In this sample, this clonotype turned up once. The chain is built from TRBV4-1 and TRBJ2-7; D is undetermined. Germline V gene lookup returns CDR1 MGHRA and CDR2 YSYEKL. Between the trimmed V and J ends, which lost 4 bases and 0 bases, there was a span of 16 bases. The CDR3 has 16 amino acids. This CDR3 is CASSPLAGRSSYEQYF. The CDR3 region has the DNA TGCGCCAGCAGCCCCCTCGCTGGGCGAAGCTCCTACGAGCAGTACTTC.

Comment on this clonotype: This may be a read error, as it is one base from a much larger clone. This rearrangement joins TRBV7-2 to TRBJ2-1, with 8 bases that match TRBD2. Trimming removed 5 bases from V and 8 bases from J; junction bases left unmatched: 5. CDR3 length equals 13 residues. Germline assignment: CDR1 SGHTA and CDR2 FQGNSA. The CDR3: CASSPPGGDEQFF. The CDR3 DNA is TGTGCCAGCAGCCCACCCGGGGGGGATGAGCAGTTCTTC.

V and J are TRBV12-3 or TRBV12-4 and TRBJ2-2, with 7 bases identical to TRBD2. The CDR3 is 15 residues long. The V and J ends lost 7 bases and 0 bases, in that order; junction bases with no gene match: 5. Written as DNA, the CDR3 is TGTGCCAGCAAAAGCGGGGTGGCGAACACCGGGGAGCTGTTTTTT. This gives the protein CASKSGVANTGELFF.

This clonotype was counted many times. This rearrangement joins TRBV18 to TRBJ2-3, with a weak D call TRBD2 (6 bases). CDR3 length: 16 residues. V shed 0 bases and J shed 4 bases, with 14 bases lying between them. The germline CDR1 and CDR2 sequences are KGHSH and LQKENI. This chain's CDR3 is CASSPPVGSGADTQYF. The CDR3, as DNA: TGTGCCAGCTCACCACCGGTCGGGAGTGGCGCAGATACGCAGTATTTT.

Only a few counts were recorded for this clonotype. Just one base apart from a much larger clone, this may be a read error. CDR3 in amino acids: CSARVPSGGYNEQYF. CDR3 bases: TGCAGTGCTAGAGTTCCCAGCGGGGGGTACAATGAGCAGTACTTC. The gene calls are TRBV20-1 and TRBJ2-5; 9 nucleotides align to TRBD2. Germline V lookup: CDR1 DFQATT, CDR2 SNEGSKA (reference sequence). V trimming: 1 base; J trimming: 11 bases; junction bases outside the gene matches: 14. The CDR3 spans 15 residues.

This clonotype was detected a few times. This may stem from a read error, because a much larger clone lies one nucleotide away. V usage is TRBV28 and J usage is TRBJ2-1; 7 positions match TRBD1. CDR1 and CDR2 from the germline V gene are MDHEN and SYDVKM. Germline trimming cut 5 bases from V and 5 bases from J; bases unmatched to any gene: 3. This CDR3 contains 13 residues. In nucleotides, the CDR3 is TGTGCCAGCAGTAACAGGGGTGACAATGAGCAGTTCTTC. Encoded protein: CASSNRGDNEQFF. The whole variable domain, remainder taken from reference TRBV28 and TRBJ2-1, is DVKVTQSSRYLVKRTGEKVFLECVQDMDHENMFWYRQDPGLGLRLIYFSYDVKMKEKGDIPEGYSVSREKKERFSLILESASTNQTSMYLCASSNRGDNEQFFGPGTRLTVL.

The chain combines TRBV12-3 or TRBV12-4 with TRBJ2-1; 12 bases align to TRBD2. With V trimmed by 3 bases and J by 8 bases, 8 bases remained unmatched. The CDR3 is 16 residues long. This chain's CDR3 is CASSLSRTSGTHEQFF. The CDR3 bases are TGTGCCAGCAGTTTGTCACGGACTAGCGGGACCCATGAGCAGTTCTTC.

This chain uses TRBV12-3 or TRBV12-4 with TRBJ2-3, with D perhaps matching TRBD2 (6 bases). The length of the CDR3 is 10 residues. Trimming cost V 5 bases and J 9 bases, with 6 bases left between them. The CDR3 spells CASSGGTQYF. The CDR3 DNA is TGTGCCAGCAGTGGGGGGACGCAGTATTTT.

V is TRBV3-1 and J is TRBJ2-1; perhaps D is TRBD1 or TRBD2 (6 bases each). V shed 7 bases and J shed 4 bases, with 26 bases lying between them. The length of the CDR3 is 18 residues. Germline loops: CDR1 LGHDT, CDR2 YNNKEL (reference sequence). The CDR3 loop reads CASTSTGRRGDGYNEQFF. The CDR3 nucleotides read TGTGCCAGCACCTCGACGGGGAGGAGGGGGGATGGTTACAATGAGCAGTTCTTC.

This clonotype appeared many times. The chain carries TRBV7-2 and TRBJ1-4, with unresolved D. This CDR3 contains 14 residues. V lost 6 bases to trimming and J lost 3 bases, with 11 bases between them. Germline CDR1 and CDR2: SGHTA and FQGNSA. For the CDR3, the DNA is TGTGCCAGCAGTCCGGGAGCCCCTAATGAAAAACTGTTTTTT. Translation gives CASSPGAPNEKLFF.

Only a few counts were recorded for this clonotype. The chain links TRBV6-2 or TRBV6-3 to TRBJ2-3; D is possibly TRBD1 or TRBD2 (7 bases each). The CDR3 contains 13 residues. With 5 bases removed from V and 7 bases from J, the gap between germline ends came to 13 bases. Germline V CDR1 and CDR2: MNHEY, SVGEGT. In nucleotides, the CDR3 is TGTGCCAGCAGTATCAGGGGGGGAAATACGCAGTATTTT. Translating gives CASSIRGGNTQYF.

In its sample, this clonotype was seen a few times. The rearrangement joins TRBV19 to TRBJ2-1, with 7 nucleotides matching TRBD1. The CDR3 consists of 16 residues. V was pared by 5 bases and J by 0 bases, with 7 bases of the junction left unmatched. Germline lookup yields CDR1 LNHDA and CDR2 SQIVND (reference sequence). CDR3 sequence (DNA): TGTGCCAGTAGTCCCCGGGACAGTAGCTCCTACAATGAGCAGTTCTTC. It specifies CASSPRDSSSYNEQFF.

In DNA, the CDR3 is TGTGCCAGCAGCCCCGGCGAGGTTTATGGCTACACCTTC. This translates into CASSPGEVYGYTF. The chain uses TRBV11-3 and TRBJ1-2; D is uncertain. Germline V gene lookup returns CDR1 SGHNT and CDR2 YENEEA. CDR3 length: 13 amino acids. Trimming stripped 5 bases from V and 5 bases from J, with 12 bases between. Based on the CDR3 plus reference TRBV11-3 and TRBJ1-2, the full variable domain is EAGVVQSPRYKIIEKKQPVAFWCNPISGHNTLYWYLQNLGQGPELLIRYENEEAVDDSQLPKDRFSAERLKGVDSTLKIQPAELGDSAVYLCASSPGEVYGYTFGSGTRLTVV.

Concerning this clonotype: Mismatch with germline at one junction end may stem from a read error. J is TRBJ1-6 and V is TRBV19; the match to TRBD1 covers 9 bases. Germline V lookup: CDR1 LNHDA, CDR2 SQIVND (reference sequence). This CDR3 spans 13 amino acids. The CDR3 region has the DNA TGTCCCAGTAGCGGGACAGGGACTTCACCCCTCCACTTT. As protein: CPSSGTGTSPLHF. The full variable domain, in which reference TRBV19 and TRBJ1-6 provide the parts outside the CDR3, is DGGITQSPKYLFRKEGQNVTLSCEQNLNHDAMYWYRQDPGQGLRLIYYSQIVNDFQKGDIAEGYSVSREKKESFPLTVTSAQKNPTAFYLCPSSGTGTSPLHFGNGTRLTVT.

This clonotype has at least ten counts. J is TRBJ2-4 and V is TRBV7-3; TRBD2 is a possible D gene (6 bases). The CDR3 contains 15 residues. Trimming removed 4 bases from V and 5 bases from J, with 15 bases in between. The germline gives CDR1 SGHTA, CDR2 FQGTGA. CDR3: CASSWVGGDQNIQYF. The DNA for the CDR3 is TGTGCCAGCAGCTGGGTCGGAGGGGACCAAAACATTCAGTACTTC.

This clonotype was seen a few times. This sequence joins TRBV20-1 and TRBJ1-5; D remains unclear. The V and J ends lost 0 bases and 7 bases respectively, with 7 bases between them. The CDR3 is 12 amino acids. CDR1 and CDR2 (germline): DFQATT, SNEGSKA (reference sequence). The CDR3 sequence is CSARDEVQPQHF. The CDR3 DNA reads TGCAGTGCTAGAGATGAGGTGCAGCCCCAGCATTTT.

Many counts were recorded for this clonotype. The chain carries TRBV29-1 and TRBJ1-2, with a tentative D call TRBD1 (6 bases). The germline CDR1 and CDR2 sequences are SQVTM and ANQGSEA. The CDR3 loop spans 13 amino acids. The V end was cut by 7 bases, the J end by 2 bases, with 14 bases between. This CDR3 reads CSALGQTNYGYTF. CDR3 in DNA: TGCAGCGCTCTCGGACAGACAAACTATGGCTACACCTTC.

This clonotype was detected ten times or more. The rearrangement links TRBV5-1 to TRBJ1-5, with D hard to call. CDR3 size: 17 residues. V was cut by 3 bases and J by 0 bases, with 16 bases left in between. CDR1 is SGHRS, CDR2 YFSETQ, per germline. The CDR3 bases are TGCGCCAGCAGCTCCAAAACGAAACGGGATAGCAATCAGCCCCAGCATTTT. It translates to CASSSKTKRDSNQPQHF.

This clonotype occurred many times. The rearrangement joins TRBV12-3 or TRBV12-4 to TRBJ1-2; 7 nucleotides align to TRBD1. CDR3 size: 14 residues. With 5 bases clipped from V and 8 bases from J, the junction kept 11 bases outside the gene matches. Written as DNA, the CDR3 is TGTGCCAGCAGTCTGGGCCAGGGGGTTATCGGCTACACCTTC. This sequence encodes CASSLGQGVIGYTF.

This clonotype was counted at least ten times. The rearrangement uses TRBV6-1 and TRBJ2-1, with D possibly TRBD2 on 6 matching bases. Trimming took 8 bases from V and 0 from J, leaving 14 bases between them. The germline gives CDR1 MNHNS, CDR2 SASEGT. CDR3 length: 15 amino acids. As DNA, the CDR3 is TGTGCCAGCTCCCCCGAGACTAGCTCCTACAATGAGCAGTTCTTC. Translated, it gives CASSPETSSYNEQFF.

This clonotype has ten or more counts. This rearrangement joins TRBV29-1 to TRBJ1-1; 8 bases are a match to TRBD1. Per germline, CDR1 SQVTM and CDR2 ANQGSEA. The CDR3 loop spans 13 amino acids. V was clipped by 7 bases and J by 7 bases; unmatched bases: 11. The CDR3 DNA is TGCAGCGAATTAAACCAGGGGGCGGTTGAAGCTTTCTTT. Translation: CSELNQGAVEAFF.

As to this clonotype: At one end, the junction sequence differs from germline, possibly due to a read error. The rearrangement uses TRBV6-2 or TRBV6-3 and TRBJ2-3; TRBD2 matches at 10 bases. CDR3 length equals 16 residues. The germline V gene has CDR1 MNHEY and CDR2 SVGEGT. CDR3 amino acids: CTSSDASGGRADTQYF. DNA for the CDR3: TGTACCAGCAGTGACGCTAGCGGGGGAAGGGCAGATACGCAGTATTTT.

This sequence joins TRBV29-1 and TRBJ2-7; D possibly corresponds to TRBD1 (6 bases). The ends were cut back, 6 bases at V and 3 bases at J, with 18 bases in the middle. CDR3 length: 14 amino acids. Germline assignment: CDR1 SQVTM and CDR2 ANQGSEA. CDR3: CSVLYRESGYEQYF. CDR3 sequence (DNA): TGCAGCGTCTTATACAGGGAATCTGGCTACGAGCAGTACTTC.